This T cell receptor (beta chain) was sequenced for a study of blood T cells in healthy people across ages. Study-wide points: A strong correlation was found between TCR beta diversity and the percentage of naive T cells.

Remarks on this clonotype: The antigen remains undetermined.

Each donor's blood draw was approximately 10 milliliters of peripheral blood. Per-sample PBMC isolation yielded at least 6.5 million cells. Primed by a sample-barcoded 5' primer and a J-beta primer mix, a second PCR proceeded for roughly 6 to 12 cycles. Each CDR3 protein is one row after TCRdb ran MiXCR on the 5' RACE reads. This sample has about 1.6 million distinct CDR3 sequences, with roughly a third found just once. Sequenced sample: blood. The sequence was collected from a woman in her twenties or thirties in good health.

In nucleotides, the CDR3 is TGTGCCAGCAGTACCTTACAGGGCGATGAGCAGTTCTTC. Residues: CASSTLQGDEQFF. V usage is TRBV27 and J usage is TRBJ2-1, with D possibly being TRBD1 (6 bases). The CDR3 totals 13 residues. Trimming took 5 bases from V and 8 from J, leaving 13 bases between them. Germline V gives CDR1 MNHEY, CDR2 SMNVEV (reference sequence).